Sequencing of this T cell receptor (beta chain) was carried out in a study of T cell changes during pregnancy in multiple sclerosis. The method was immunoSEQ multiplex PCR; TCRdb's version includes in-frame clones alone and lacks a portion of them. This table has roughly 120,000 clones, approximately 93% appearing once. This CDR3 has 17 residues. Trimming removed 3 bases from V and 4 bases from J, with 21 bases in between. From germline, CDR1 is KGHSH and CDR2 LQKENI. The chain couples TRBV18 to TRBJ2-5; the D gene is possibly TRBD1 (6 bases). The sequencing here drew on peripheral blood, taken before pregnancy. This TCR was recovered from a female donor with multiple sclerosis, enrolled in a pregnancy study. The CDR3 DNA reads TGTGCCAGCTCACCGCCTGAGTTCGGACAGTACGGAGAGACCCAGTACTTC. Translating gives CASSPPEFGQYGETQYF. The full variable domain, rest sourced from reference TRBV18 and TRBJ2-5, is NAGVMQNPRHLVRRRGQEARLRCSPMKGHSHVYWYRQLPEEGLKFMVYLQKENIIDESGMPKERFSAEFPKEGPSILRIQQVVRGDSAAYFCASSPPEFGQYGETQYFGPGTRLLVL.